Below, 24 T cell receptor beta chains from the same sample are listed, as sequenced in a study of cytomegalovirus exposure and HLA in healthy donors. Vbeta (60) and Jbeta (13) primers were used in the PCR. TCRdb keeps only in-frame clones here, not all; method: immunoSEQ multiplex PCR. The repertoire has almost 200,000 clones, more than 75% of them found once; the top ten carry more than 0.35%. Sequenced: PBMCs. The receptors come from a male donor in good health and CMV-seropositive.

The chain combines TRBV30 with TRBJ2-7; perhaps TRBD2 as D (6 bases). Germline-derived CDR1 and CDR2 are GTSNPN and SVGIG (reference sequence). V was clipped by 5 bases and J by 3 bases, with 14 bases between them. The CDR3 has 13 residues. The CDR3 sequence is CAWAPGEYYEQYF. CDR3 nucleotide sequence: TGTGCCTGGGCGCCGGGAGAATACTACGAGCAGTACTTC.

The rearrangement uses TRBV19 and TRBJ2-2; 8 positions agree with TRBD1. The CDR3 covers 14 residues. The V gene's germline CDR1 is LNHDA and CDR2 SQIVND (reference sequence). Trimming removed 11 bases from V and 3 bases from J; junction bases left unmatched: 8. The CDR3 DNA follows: TGTGCCTCATCTAACAGGGGGGACACCGGGGAGCTGTTTTTT. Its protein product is CASSNRGDTGELFF.

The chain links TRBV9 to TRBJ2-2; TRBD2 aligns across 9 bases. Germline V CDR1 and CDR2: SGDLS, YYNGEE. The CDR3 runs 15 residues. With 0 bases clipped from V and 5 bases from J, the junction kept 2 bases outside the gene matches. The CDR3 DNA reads TGTGCCAGCAGCGTAGGGCTAGCGGGGACCGGGGAGCTGTTTTTT. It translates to CASSVGLAGTGELFF.

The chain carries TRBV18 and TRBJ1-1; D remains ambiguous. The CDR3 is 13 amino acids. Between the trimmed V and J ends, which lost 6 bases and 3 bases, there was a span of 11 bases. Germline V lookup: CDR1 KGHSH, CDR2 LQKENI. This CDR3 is CASSPTRYTEAFF. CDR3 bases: TGTGCCAGCTCGCCCACTAGATACACTGAAGCTTTCTTT.

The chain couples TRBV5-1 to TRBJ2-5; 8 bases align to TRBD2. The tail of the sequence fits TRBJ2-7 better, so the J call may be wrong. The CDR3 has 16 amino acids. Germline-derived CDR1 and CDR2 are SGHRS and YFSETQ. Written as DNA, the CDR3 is TGCGCCAGCAGCTTTACTAGCGGTCACTCTACCTACGAGCAGTACTTC. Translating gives CASSFTSGHSTYEQYF.

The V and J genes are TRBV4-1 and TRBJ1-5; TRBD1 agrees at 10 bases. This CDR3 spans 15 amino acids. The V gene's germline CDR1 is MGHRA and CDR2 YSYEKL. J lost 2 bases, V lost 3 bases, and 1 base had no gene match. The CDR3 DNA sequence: TGCGCCAGCAGCCAGGGGACAGGGGGCAATCAGCCCCAGCATTTT. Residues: CASSQGTGGNQPQHF.

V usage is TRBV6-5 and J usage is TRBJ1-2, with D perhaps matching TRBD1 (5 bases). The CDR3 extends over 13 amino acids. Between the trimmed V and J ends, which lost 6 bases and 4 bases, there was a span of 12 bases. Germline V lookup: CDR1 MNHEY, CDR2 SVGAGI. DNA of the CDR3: TGTGCCAGCAGCCAGGGTCCGACCTATGGCTACACCTTC. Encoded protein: CASSQGPTYGYTF.

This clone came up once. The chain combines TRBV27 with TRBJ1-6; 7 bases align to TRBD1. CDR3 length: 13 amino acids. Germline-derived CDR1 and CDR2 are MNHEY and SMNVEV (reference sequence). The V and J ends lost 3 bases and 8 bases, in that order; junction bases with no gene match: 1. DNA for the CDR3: TGTGCCAGCAGTTTTGACAGGGATTCACCCCTCCACTTT. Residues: CASSFDRDSPLHF.

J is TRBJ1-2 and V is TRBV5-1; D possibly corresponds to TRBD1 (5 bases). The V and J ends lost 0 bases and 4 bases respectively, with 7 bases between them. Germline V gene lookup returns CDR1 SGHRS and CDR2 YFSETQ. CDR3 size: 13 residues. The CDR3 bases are TGCGCCAGCAGCTTGGCAGGGCTCTATGGCTACACCTTC. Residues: CASSLAGLYGYTF.

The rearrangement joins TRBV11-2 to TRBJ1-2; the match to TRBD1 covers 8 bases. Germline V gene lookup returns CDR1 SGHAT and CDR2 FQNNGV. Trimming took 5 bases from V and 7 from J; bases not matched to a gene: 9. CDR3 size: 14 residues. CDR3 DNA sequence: TGTGCCAGCAGCCCGCGGACAGGGACGGGTGGCTACACCTTC. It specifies CASSPRTGTGGYTF.

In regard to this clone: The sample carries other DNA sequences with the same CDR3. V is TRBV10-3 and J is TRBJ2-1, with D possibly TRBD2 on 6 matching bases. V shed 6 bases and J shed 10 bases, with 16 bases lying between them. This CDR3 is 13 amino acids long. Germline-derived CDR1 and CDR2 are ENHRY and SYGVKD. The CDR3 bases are TGTGCCATCAGCTACCCCTCGGCGGGGGAGCAGTTCTTC. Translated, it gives CAISYPSAGEQFF.

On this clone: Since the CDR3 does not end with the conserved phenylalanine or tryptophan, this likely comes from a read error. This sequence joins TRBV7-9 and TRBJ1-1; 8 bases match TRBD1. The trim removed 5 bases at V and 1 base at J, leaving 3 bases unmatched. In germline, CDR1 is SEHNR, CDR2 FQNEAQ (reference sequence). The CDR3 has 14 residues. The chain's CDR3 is CASSLGQGNTEAFL. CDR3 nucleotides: TGTGCCAGCAGCCTCGGACAGGGGAACACTGAAGCTTTCCTT.

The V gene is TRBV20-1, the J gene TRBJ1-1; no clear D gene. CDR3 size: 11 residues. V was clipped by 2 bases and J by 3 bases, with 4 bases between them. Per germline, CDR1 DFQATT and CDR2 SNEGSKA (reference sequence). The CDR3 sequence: CSARSDTEAFF. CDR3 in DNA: TGCAGTGCTAGATCGGACACTGAAGCTTTCTTT.

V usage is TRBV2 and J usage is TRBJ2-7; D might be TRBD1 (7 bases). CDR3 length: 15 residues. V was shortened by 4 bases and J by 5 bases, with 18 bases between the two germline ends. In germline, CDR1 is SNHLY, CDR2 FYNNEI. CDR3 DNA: TGTGCCAGCAGTGTCGAAGGAGGGGGCCCCAACGAGCAGTACTTC. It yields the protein CASSVEGGGPNEQYF. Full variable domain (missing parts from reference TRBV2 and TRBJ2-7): EPEVTQTPSHQVTQMGQEVILRCVPISNHLYFYWYRQILGQKVEFLVSFYNNEISEKSEIFDDQFSVERPDGSNFTLKIRSTKLEDSAMYFCASSVEGGGPNEQYFGPGTRLTVT.

CDR3 coding DNA: TGTGCCAGCAGCGTCCACGAGGTGTCCGAGACCCAGTACTTC. It codes for CASSVHEVSETQYF. The chain links TRBV2 to TRBJ2-5; D not resolved. Germline CDR1 reads SNHLY; CDR2 reads FYNNEI. V was cut by 6 bases and J by 5 bases, with 16 bases left in between. This CDR3 has 14 residues.

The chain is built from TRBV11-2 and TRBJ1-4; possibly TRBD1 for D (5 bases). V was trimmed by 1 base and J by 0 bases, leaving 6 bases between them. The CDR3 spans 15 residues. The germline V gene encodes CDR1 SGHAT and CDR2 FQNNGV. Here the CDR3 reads CASSLGGATNEKLFF. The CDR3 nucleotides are TGTGCCAGCAGCTTAGGGGGGGCAACTAATGAAAAACTGTTTTTT. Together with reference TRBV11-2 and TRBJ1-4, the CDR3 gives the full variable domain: EAGVAQSPRYKIIEKRQSVAFWCNPISGHATLYWYQQILGQGPKLLIQFQNNGVVDDSQLPKDRFSAERLKGVDSTLKIQPAKLEDSAVYLCASSLGGATNEKLFFGSGTQLSVL.

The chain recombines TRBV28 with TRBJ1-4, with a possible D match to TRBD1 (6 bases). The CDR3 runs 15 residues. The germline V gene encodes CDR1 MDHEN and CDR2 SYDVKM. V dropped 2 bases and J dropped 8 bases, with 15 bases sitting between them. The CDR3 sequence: CASSLPAQGWEKLFF. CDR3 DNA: TGTGCCAGCAGTTTACCTGCCCAGGGGTGGGAAAAACTGTTTTTT.

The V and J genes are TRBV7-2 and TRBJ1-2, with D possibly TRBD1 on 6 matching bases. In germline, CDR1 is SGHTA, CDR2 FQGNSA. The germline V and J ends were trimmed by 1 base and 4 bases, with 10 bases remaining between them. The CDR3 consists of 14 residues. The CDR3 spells CASSLGDTPYGYTF. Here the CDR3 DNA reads TGTGCCAGCAGCTTAGGGGACACCCCCTATGGCTACACCTTC.

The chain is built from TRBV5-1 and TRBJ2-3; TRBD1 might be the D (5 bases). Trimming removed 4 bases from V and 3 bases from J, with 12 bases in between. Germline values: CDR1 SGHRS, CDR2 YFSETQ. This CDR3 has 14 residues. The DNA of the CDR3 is TGCGCCAGCAGCCTTACGGCAGGGACAGATACGCAGTATTTT. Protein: CASSLTAGTDTQYF. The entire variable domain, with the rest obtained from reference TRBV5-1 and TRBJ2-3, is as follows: KAGVTQTPRYLIKTRGQQVTLSCSPISGHRSVSWYQQTPGQGLQFLFEYFSETQRNKGNFPGRFSGRQFSNSRSEMNVSTLELGDSALYLCASSLTAGTDTQYFGPGTRLTVL.

The CDR3 is CASSYGGTVGQAFF. The DNA of the CDR3 is TGTGCCAGCAGTTACGGTGGGACAGTTGGACAAGCTTTCTTT. This chain connects TRBV6-5 to TRBJ1-1; 7 positions agree with TRBD1. The CDR3 has 14 residues. Germline CDR1 reads MNHEY; CDR2 reads SVGAGI. The V and J ends lost 2 bases and 9 bases, in that order; junction bases with no gene match: 9.

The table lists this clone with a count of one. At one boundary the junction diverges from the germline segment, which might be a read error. The CDR3 bases are TGTGCTAGCAGCCCGCGTACAGGGGGCGGAGAGCAGTACTTC. Amino acids: CASSPRTGGGEQYF. The chain links TRBV7-7 to TRBJ2-7, with TRBD1 matching over 9 bases. CDR3 length equals 14 residues. The germline V gene has CDR1 SSHAT and CDR2 FNYEAQ (reference sequence).

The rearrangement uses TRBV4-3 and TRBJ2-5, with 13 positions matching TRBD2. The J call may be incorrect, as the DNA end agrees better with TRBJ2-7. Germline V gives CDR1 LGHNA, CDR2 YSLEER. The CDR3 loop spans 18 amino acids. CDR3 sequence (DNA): TGCGCCAGCAGCCATAGACTAGCGGGGGGCCCGGAGTTTTACGAGCAGTACTTC. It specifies CASSHRLAGGPEFYEQYF.

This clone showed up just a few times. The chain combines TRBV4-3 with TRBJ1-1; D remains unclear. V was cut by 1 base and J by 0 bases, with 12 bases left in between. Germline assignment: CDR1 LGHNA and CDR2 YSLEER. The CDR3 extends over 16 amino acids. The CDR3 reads CASSQVGRTMNTEAFF. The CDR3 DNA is TGCGCCAGCAGCCAAGTAGGCAGGACTATGAACACTGAAGCTTTCTTT.

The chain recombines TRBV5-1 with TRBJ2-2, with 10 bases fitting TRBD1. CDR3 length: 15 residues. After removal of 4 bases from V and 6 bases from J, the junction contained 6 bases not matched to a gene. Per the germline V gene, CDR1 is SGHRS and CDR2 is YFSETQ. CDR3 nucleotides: TGCGCCAGCAGCCCTAGGACAGGGGGTCCCGGGGAGCTGTTTTTT. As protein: CASSPRTGGPGELFF.